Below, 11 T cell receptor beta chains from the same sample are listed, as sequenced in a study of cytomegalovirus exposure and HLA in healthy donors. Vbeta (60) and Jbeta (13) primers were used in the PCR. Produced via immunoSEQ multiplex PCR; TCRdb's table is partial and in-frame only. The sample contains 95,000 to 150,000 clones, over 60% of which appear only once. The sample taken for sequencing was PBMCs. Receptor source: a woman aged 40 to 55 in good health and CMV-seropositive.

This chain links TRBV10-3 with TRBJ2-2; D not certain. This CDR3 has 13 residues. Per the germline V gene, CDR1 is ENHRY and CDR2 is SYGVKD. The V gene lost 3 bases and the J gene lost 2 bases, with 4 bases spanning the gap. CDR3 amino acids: CAISEHNTGELFF. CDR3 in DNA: TGTGCCATCAGTGAACACAACACCGGGGAGCTGTTTTTT.

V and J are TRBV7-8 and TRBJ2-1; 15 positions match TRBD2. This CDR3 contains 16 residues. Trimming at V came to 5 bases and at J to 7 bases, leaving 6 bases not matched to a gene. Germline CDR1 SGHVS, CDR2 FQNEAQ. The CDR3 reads CASSPRTSGGVNEQFF. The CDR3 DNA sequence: TGTGCCAGCAGCCCACGGACTAGCGGGGGGGTAAATGAGCAGTTCTTC. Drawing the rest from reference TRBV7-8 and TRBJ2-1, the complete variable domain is GAGVSQSPRYKVAKRGQDVALRCDPISGHVSLFWYQQALGQGPEFLTYFQNEAQLDKSGLPSDRFFAERPEGSVSTLKIQRTQQEDSAVYLCASSPRTSGGVNEQFFGPGTRLTVL.

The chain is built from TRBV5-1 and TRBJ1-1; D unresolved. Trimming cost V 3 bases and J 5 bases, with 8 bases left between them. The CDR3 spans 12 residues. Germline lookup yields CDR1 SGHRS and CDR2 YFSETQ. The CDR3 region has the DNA TGCGCCAGCAGCTCCCATACTACTGAAGCTTTCTTT. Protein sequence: CASSSHTTEAFF. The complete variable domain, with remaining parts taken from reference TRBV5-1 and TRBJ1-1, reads KAGVTQTPRYLIKTRGQQVTLSCSPISGHRSVSWYQQTPGQGLQFLFEYFSETQRNKGNFPGRFSGRQFSNSRSEMNVSTLELGDSALYLCASSSHTTEAFFGQGTRLTVV.

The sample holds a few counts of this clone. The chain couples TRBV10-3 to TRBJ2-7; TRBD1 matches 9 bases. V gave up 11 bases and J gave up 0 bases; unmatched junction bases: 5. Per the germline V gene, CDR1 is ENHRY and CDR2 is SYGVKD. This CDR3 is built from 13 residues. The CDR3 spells CAGRQGDSYEQYF. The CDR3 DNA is TGTGCCGGAAGACAGGGGGACTCCTACGAGCAGTACTTC.

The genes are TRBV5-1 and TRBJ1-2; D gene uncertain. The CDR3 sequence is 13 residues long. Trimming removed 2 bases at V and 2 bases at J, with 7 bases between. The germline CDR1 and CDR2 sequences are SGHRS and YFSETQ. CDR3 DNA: TGCGCCAGCAGCTTTCGGGTAAACTATGGCTACACCTTC. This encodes CASSFRVNYGYTF.

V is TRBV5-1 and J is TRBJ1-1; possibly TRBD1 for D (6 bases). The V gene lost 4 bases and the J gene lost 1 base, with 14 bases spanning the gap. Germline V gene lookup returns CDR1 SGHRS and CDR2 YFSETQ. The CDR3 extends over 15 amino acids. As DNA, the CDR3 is TGCGCCAGCAGCGTGACCGGGACACAGAACACTGAAGCTTTCTTT. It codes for CASSVTGTQNTEAFF.

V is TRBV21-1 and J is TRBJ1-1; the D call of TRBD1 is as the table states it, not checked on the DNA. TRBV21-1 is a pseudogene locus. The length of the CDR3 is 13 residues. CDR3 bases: TGTGCCAGCAGCATGTTAACAGGGGGTGAAGCTTTCTTT. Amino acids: CASSMLTGGEAFF.

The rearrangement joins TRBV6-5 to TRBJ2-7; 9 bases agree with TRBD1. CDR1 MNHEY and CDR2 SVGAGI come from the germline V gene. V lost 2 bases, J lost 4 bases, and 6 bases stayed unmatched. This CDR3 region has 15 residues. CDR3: CASSYGGQGRYEQYF. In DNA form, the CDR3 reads TGTGCCAGCAGTTACGGGGGACAGGGTCGTTACGAGCAGTACTTC.

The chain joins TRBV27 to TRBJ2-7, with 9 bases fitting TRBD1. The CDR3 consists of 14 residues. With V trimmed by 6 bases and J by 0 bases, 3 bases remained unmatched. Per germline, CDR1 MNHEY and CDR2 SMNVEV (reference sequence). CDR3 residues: CASRRDRVSYEQYF. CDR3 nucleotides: TGTGCCAGCAGGCGGGACAGGGTCTCCTACGAGCAGTACTTC.

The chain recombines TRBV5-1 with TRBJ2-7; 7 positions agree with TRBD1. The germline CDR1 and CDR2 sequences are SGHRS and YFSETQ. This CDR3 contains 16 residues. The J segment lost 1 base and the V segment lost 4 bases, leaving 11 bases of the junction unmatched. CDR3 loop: CASSEGDSTFSYEQYF. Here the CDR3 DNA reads TGCGCCAGCAGCGAAGGGGACAGCACCTTTTCCTACGAGCAGTACTTC.

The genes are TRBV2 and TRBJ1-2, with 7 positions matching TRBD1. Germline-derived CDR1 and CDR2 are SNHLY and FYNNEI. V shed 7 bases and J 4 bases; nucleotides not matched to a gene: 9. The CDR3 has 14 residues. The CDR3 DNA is TGTGCCAGCAAAACAGGGGTTGGTCTCTATGGCTACACCTTC. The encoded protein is CASKTGVGLYGYTF.